The 26 T cell receptor beta chains in this list originate from one sample, sequenced in a study of PD-L1 blockade in urothelial cancer. Libraries were prepared by immunoSEQ multiplex PCR; TCRdb keeps only in-frame clonotypes and omits some of them. Among some 60,000 clones listed, roughly 84% were seen once. Specimen: PBMCs, collected around atezolizumab (anti-PD-L1) treatment. The receptors shown here come from a man aged 50 to 60 with urothelial cancer.

Only one count was recorded for this clone. The chain combines TRBV6-1 with TRBJ2-7, with a weak D call TRBD1 (5 bases). V gave up 0 bases and J gave up 1 base, with 7 bases separating them. Germline CDR1 MNHNS, CDR2 SASEGT. The CDR3 consists of 14 residues. In DNA form, the CDR3 reads TGTGCCAGCAGTGAAGCTCACAGGTCCTACGAGCAGTACTTC. Its protein is CASSEAHRSYEQYF.

V is TRBV27 and J is TRBJ2-3; 10 bases map to TRBD2. The CDR3 sequence is 14 residues long. V shed 10 bases, J shed 2 bases, and the junction held 6 bases outside the gene matches. In germline, CDR1 is MNHEY, CDR2 SMNVEV (reference sequence). CDR3 sequence (DNA): TGTGCCATCAAGCGGGAGGGCCCCACAGATACGCAGTATTTT. It translates to CAIKREGPTDTQYF.

The gene calls are TRBV19 and TRBJ2-7, with a tentative D call TRBD1 (6 bases). This CDR3 has 13 amino acids. V dropped 6 bases and J dropped 5 bases, with 14 bases sitting between them. The germline gives CDR1 LNHDA, CDR2 SQIVND (reference sequence). The CDR3 is CASRRQGSHEQYF. CDR3 nucleotide sequence: TGTGCCAGTAGAAGGCAGGGGTCCCACGAGCAGTACTTC.

The gene calls are TRBV30 and TRBJ1-1; D perhaps matches TRBD1 (6 bases). The CDR3 is 14 residues long. Germline-derived CDR1 and CDR2 are GTSNPN and SVGIG (reference sequence). The ends were cut back, 7 bases at V and 0 bases at J, with 15 bases in the middle. This CDR3 reads CAFSPGTLNTEAFF. Written as DNA, the CDR3 is TGTGCCTTCTCCCCGGGGACACTGAACACTGAAGCTTTCTTT. Full variable domain (remainder filled in from reference TRBV30 and TRBJ1-1): SQTIHQWPATLVQPVGSPLSLECTVEGTSNPNLYWYRQAAGRGLQLLFYSVGIGQISSEVPQNLSASRPQDRQFILSSKKLLLSDSGFYLCAFSPGTLNTEAFFGQGTRLTVV.

V gene TRBV27 combines with J gene TRBJ1-2; TRBD1 matches 7 bases. The CDR3 spans 16 residues. Germline trimming cut 5 bases from V and 5 bases from J; bases unmatched to any gene: 14. Germline V gene sequence: CDR1 MNHEY, CDR2 SMNVEV (reference sequence). CDR3 sequence (DNA): TGTGCCAGCAGTACCACCTCAGGGACAGACGCGTATGGCTACACCTTC. It encodes CASSTTSGTDAYGYTF.

The J gene is TRBJ2-1, the V gene TRBV7-9; 7 nucleotides align to TRBD1. V lost 3 bases, J lost 8 bases, and 10 bases stayed unmatched. CDR3 length: 15 residues. Germline V gene data show CDR1 as SEHNR and CDR2 as FQNEAQ (reference sequence). The CDR3 loop is CASSLGTGQVHEQFF. As DNA, the CDR3 is TGTGCCAGCAGCTTGGGTACAGGACAGGTCCATGAGCAGTTCTTC.

The chain uses TRBV6-5 and TRBJ1-3; a weak D match, TRBD1 (6 bases). The CDR3 runs to 13 residues. CDR1 is MNHEY, CDR2 SVGAGI, per germline. The V end lost 5 bases, the J end lost 8 bases, and 13 bases lay between the germline ends. The CDR3 spells CASSTPDSYTIYF. CDR3 coding DNA: TGTGCCAGCAGTACCCCGGACAGTTACACCATATATTTT.

The rearrangement joins TRBV27 to TRBJ1-5, with 7 bases fitting TRBD1. After removal of 5 bases from V and 4 bases from J, the junction contained 14 bases not matched to a gene. Germline V lookup: CDR1 MNHEY, CDR2 SMNVEV (reference sequence). This CDR3 region has 17 residues. The CDR3 sequence is CASSPTHTDRKNQPQHF. In nucleotides, the CDR3 is TGTGCCAGCAGTCCTACCCATACGGACAGGAAGAATCAGCCCCAGCATTTT.

The rearrangement uses TRBV6-1 and TRBJ2-1; 8 bases are shared with TRBD2. Per the germline V gene, CDR1 is MNHNS and CDR2 is SASEGT. Trimming removed 4 bases from V and 5 bases from J; junction bases left unmatched: 7. The CDR3 loop spans 15 amino acids. In nucleotides, the CDR3 is TGTGCCAGCAGTGTTACCAGCGGGAGTCACAATGAGCAGTTCTTC. Protein: CASSVTSGSHNEQFF.

The chain links TRBV7-3 to TRBJ2-7; 7 nucleotides agree with TRBD1. V was clipped by 4 bases and J by 2 bases; unmatched bases: 8. The CDR3 length is 15 residues. Per germline, CDR1 SGHTA and CDR2 FQGTGA. CDR3 DNA: TGTGCCAGCAGCTATGACAGGGCAGGGACCTACGAGCAGTACTTC. Its translation is CASSYDRAGTYEQYF.

This clone was seen only a few times. The V and J genes are TRBV2 and TRBJ2-5; 10 bases map to TRBD2. Germline trimming cut 7 bases from V and 1 base from J; bases unmatched to any gene: 6. Germline V gene lookup returns CDR1 SNHLY and CDR2 FYNNEI. This CDR3 is 15 amino acids long. The CDR3 DNA reads TGTGCCAGCACCCCTCGGACTAGCGGCCAAGAGACCCAGTACTTC. Its translation: CASTPRTSGQETQYF.

In its sample, this clone was seen once. V is TRBV5-1 and J is TRBJ1-6; a weak D match, TRBD1 (6 bases). V lost 4 bases, J lost 6 bases, and 17 bases lay in between. The CDR3 is 16 amino acids. Germline CDR1 and CDR2: SGHRS and YFSETQ. This chain's CDR3 is CASSPRAGEINSPLHF. The CDR3 DNA follows: TGCGCCAGCAGCCCTCGGGCAGGGGAGATTAATTCACCCCTCCACTTT.

The chain is built from TRBV4-1 and TRBJ2-3; D gene ambiguous. V lost 1 base and J 8 bases, leaving 16 bases between the germline ends. CDR1 and CDR2 (germline): MGHRA, YSYEKL. This CDR3 has 15 residues. The CDR3 region is CASSQAYPSTGTQYF. The CDR3 DNA reads TGCGCCAGCAGCCAAGCGTACCCGAGCACGGGTACGCAGTATTTT.

The CDR3 protein is CASSVGAGGLNEQFF. The CDR3 DNA follows: TGTGCCAGCAGCGTAGGAGCGGGAGGGCTCAATGAGCAGTTCTTC. The chain links TRBV9 to TRBJ2-1, with TRBD2 matching over 10 bases. The CDR3 is 15 amino acids. J gave up 6 bases and V 0 bases, and 3 bases lay outside the gene matches. The germline CDR1 and CDR2 sequences are SGDLS and YYNGEE.

This chain connects TRBV6-1 to TRBJ2-1, with 15 bases that match TRBD2. V shed 4 bases, J shed 0 bases, and the junction held 10 bases outside the gene matches. Germline lookup yields CDR1 MNHNS and CDR2 SASEGT. The CDR3 runs to 20 residues. The CDR3 reads CASSGPGTSGRRNSYNEQFF. The CDR3 nucleotides are TGTGCCAGCAGTGGACCCGGGACTAGCGGGAGGAGGAACTCCTACAATGAGCAGTTCTTC.

This chain joins TRBV11-2 and TRBJ2-3; a weak D match, TRBD2 (6 bases). Trimming took off 1 base at V and 1 base at J, with 9 bases between the two ends. CDR3 length: 15 amino acids. Germline CDR1 and CDR2: SGHAT and FQNNGV. CDR3 residues: CASSLAGAGTDTQYF. The CDR3 coding sequence is TGTGCCAGCAGCTTAGCGGGAGCTGGCACAGATACGCAGTATTTT.

The CDR3 loop reads CASTHQTRGPLNEQFF. CDR3 DNA sequence: TGTGCCAGTACCCATCAGACTAGGGGACCCTTAAATGAGCAGTTCTTC. The genes are TRBV19 and TRBJ2-1, with a possible D match to TRBD2 (6 bases). V shed 7 bases and J shed 7 bases, with 23 bases lying between them. CDR3 length equals 16 residues. Germline values: CDR1 LNHDA, CDR2 SQIVND (reference sequence).

The chain joins TRBV5-6 to TRBJ1-2; D is possibly TRBD1 (6 bases). CDR3 length equals 14 residues. V was trimmed by 4 bases and J by 2 bases, leaving 12 bases between them. In germline, CDR1 is SGHDT, CDR2 YYEEEE. CDR3 loop: CASSPIDRNYGYTF. Here the CDR3 DNA reads TGTGCCAGCAGCCCAATAGACAGGAACTATGGCTACACCTTC.

The gene calls are TRBV7-2 and TRBJ1-1; 12 bases line up with TRBD1. CDR1 and CDR2 from the germline V gene are SGHTA and FQGNSA. The CDR3 has 14 amino acids. Trimming cost V 0 bases and J 9 bases; bases outside gene matches: 2. CDR3 region: CASSLAGTGGQAFF. Here the CDR3 DNA reads TGTGCCAGCAGCTTAGCGGGGACAGGGGGCCAAGCTTTCTTT. Using reference TRBV7-2 and TRBJ1-1 for the parts outside the CDR3, the full variable domain is GAGVSQSPSNKVTEKGKDVELRCDPISGHTALYWYRQSLGQGLEFLIYFQGNSAPDKSGLPSDRFSAERTGGSVSTLTIQRTQQEDSAVYLCASSLAGTGGQAFFGQGTRLTVV.

By share of the sample, this clone is medium-sized. The gene calls are TRBV7-6 and TRBJ2-4; perhaps TRBD2 as D (5 bases). CDR1 is SGHVS and CDR2 is FNYEAQ in the germline V gene. V gave up 6 bases and J gave up 0 bases, with 18 bases separating them. The CDR3 has 17 amino acids. The CDR3 sequence: CASSPFPAELAKNIQYF. For the CDR3, the DNA is TGTGCCAGCAGTCCCTTTCCAGCGGAGCTAGCCAAAAACATTCAGTACTTC.

This clone was seen just once. The chain couples TRBV19 to TRBJ2-2; D not certain. Germline CDR1 reads LNHDA; CDR2 reads SQIVND (reference sequence). This CDR3 is 13 amino acids long. V was clipped by 5 bases and J by 7 bases, with 11 bases between them. The CDR3 reads CASSLVSGGELFF. The CDR3, as DNA: TGTGCCAGTAGTCTAGTTTCGGGCGGGGAGCTGTTTTTT.

This chain links TRBV4-2 with TRBJ1-6; D call uncertain. The CDR3 loop spans 14 amino acids. The V end lost 3 bases, the J end lost 5 bases, and 8 bases lay between the germline ends. The germline gives CDR1 LGHNA, CDR2 YNFKEQ. CDR3 bases: TGTGCCAGCAGCCACCTCTGGCATAATTCACCCCTCCACTTT. Protein: CASSHLWHNSPLHF.

The V and J genes are TRBV30 and TRBJ1-1, with 8 bases that match TRBD1. This CDR3 has 14 amino acids. V lost 5 bases to trimming and J lost 1 base; unmatched junction nucleotides: 6. CDR1 is GTSNPN, CDR2 SVGIG, per germline (reference sequence). CDR3 sequence (DNA): TGTGCCTGGGCCGAGACAGGGGCGAACACTGAAGCTTTCTTT. Translation gives CAWAETGANTEAFF.

The chain recombines TRBV27 with TRBJ2-5; 10 positions agree with TRBD2. Unmatched junction bases numbered 15, after V lost 6 bases and J lost 5 bases. CDR1 and CDR2 from the germline V gene are MNHEY and SMNVEV (reference sequence). The length of the CDR3 is 17 residues. The CDR3 here is CASRPLAGAFYRETQYF. The CDR3 DNA is TGTGCCAGCAGACCGCTAGCGGGAGCGTTTTATAGGGAGACCCAGTACTTC.

V and J are TRBV27 and TRBJ1-1; 11 bases are a match to TRBD1. This CDR3 is built from 13 residues. The germline V gene has CDR1 MNHEY and CDR2 SMNVEV (reference sequence). With 4 bases clipped from V and 8 bases from J, the junction kept 3 bases outside the gene matches. The DNA for the CDR3 is TGTGCCAGCAGTTGGGGACAGGGGGGCGAAGCTTTCTTT. This encodes CASSWGQGGEAFF.

In nucleotides, the CDR3 is TGTGCCAGCAGCGTAAGTCCTAGCGGGGGAGCCTACGAGCAGTACTTC. It is translated as CASSVSPSGGAYEQYF. The rearrangement uses TRBV9 and TRBJ2-7; 10 nucleotides line up with TRBD2. The V gene end was trimmed by 1 base and the J gene end by 2 bases; junction bases not matched to a gene: 6. CDR3 length: 16 amino acids. Germline V gene sequence: CDR1 SGDLS, CDR2 YYNGEE.